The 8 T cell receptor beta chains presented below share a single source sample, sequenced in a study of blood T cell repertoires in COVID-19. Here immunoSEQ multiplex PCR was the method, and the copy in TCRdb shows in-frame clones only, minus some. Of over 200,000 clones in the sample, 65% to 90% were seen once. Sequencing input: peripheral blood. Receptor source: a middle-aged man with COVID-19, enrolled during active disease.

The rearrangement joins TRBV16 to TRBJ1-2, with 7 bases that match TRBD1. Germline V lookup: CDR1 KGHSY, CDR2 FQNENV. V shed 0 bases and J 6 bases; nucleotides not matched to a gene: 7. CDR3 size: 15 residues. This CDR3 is CASSQSQGVLNGYTF. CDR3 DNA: TGTGCCAGCAGCCAATCCCAGGGGGTCTTGAATGGCTACACCTTC. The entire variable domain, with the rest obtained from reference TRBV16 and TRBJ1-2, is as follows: GEEVAQTPKHLVRGEGQKAKLYCAPIKGHSYVFWYQQVLKNEFKFLISFQNENVFDETGMPKERFSAKCLPNSPCSLEIQATKLEDSAVYFCASSQSQGVLNGYTFGSGTRLTVV.

The CDR3 coding sequence is TGTGCCAGCAGCCAGGGGACTACCACCTACGAGCAGTACTTC. This translates into CASSQGTTTYEQYF. The chain is built from TRBV3-1 (or the pseudogene TRBV3-2) and TRBJ2-7; 7 nucleotides align to TRBD2. V lost 3 bases to trimming and J lost 2 bases; unmatched junction nucleotides: 4. Germline V CDR1 and CDR2: LGHDT, YNNKEL (reference sequence). This CDR3 has 14 amino acids.

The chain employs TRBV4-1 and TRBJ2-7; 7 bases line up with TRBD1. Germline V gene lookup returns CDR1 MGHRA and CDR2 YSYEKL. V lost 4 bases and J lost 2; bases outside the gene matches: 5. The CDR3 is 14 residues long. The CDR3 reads CASSPGTVPYEQYF. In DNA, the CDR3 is TGCGCCAGCAGCCCCGGGACAGTTCCCTACGAGCAGTACTTC.

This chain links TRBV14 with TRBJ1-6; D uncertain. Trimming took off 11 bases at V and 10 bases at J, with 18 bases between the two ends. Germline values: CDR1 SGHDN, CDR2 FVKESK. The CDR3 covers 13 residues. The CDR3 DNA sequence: TGTGCCGGTGCTGAGACGGGGAAATCACCCCTCCACTTT. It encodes CAGAETGKSPLHF.

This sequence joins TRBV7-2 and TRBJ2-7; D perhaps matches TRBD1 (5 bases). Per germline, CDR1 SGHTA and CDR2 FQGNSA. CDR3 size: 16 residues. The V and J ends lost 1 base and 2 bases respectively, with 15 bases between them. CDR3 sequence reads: CASSLGRWGHTYEQYF. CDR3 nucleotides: TGTGCCAGCAGCTTAGGGCGGTGGGGCCACACCTACGAGCAGTACTTC.

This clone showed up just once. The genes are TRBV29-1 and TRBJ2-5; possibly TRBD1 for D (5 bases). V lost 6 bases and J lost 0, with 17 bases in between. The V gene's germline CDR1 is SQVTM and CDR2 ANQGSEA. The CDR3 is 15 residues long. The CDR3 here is CSVVPLQVYQETQYF. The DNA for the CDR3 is TGCAGCGTCGTTCCATTACAGGTCTACCAAGAGACCCAGTACTTC.

CDR3 bases: TGTGCCACCAGTGAGGGAAGGACTAGCGGGCCAGACAATGAGCAGTTCTTC. Protein: CATSEGRTSGPDNEQFF. V gene TRBV24-1 combines with J gene TRBJ2-1, with TRBD2 matching over 11 bases. The ends lost 4 bases at V and 5 bases at J; junction bases unmatched: 9. This CDR3 spans 17 amino acids. Germline values: CDR1 KGHDR, CDR2 SFDVKD.

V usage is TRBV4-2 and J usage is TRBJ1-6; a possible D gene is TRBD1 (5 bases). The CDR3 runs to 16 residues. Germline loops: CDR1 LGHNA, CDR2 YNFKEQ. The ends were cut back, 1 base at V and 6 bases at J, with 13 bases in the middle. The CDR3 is CASSQAQVIGNSPLHF. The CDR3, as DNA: TGTGCCAGCAGCCAAGCACAGGTCATCGGTAATTCACCCCTCCACTTT.